These T cell receptor beta chains were read from a single sample in a study of OX40 agonist ivuxolimab in advanced cancers. Measured with immunoSEQ multiplex PCR; TCRdb has only the in-frame clones, and not every one. The sample consists of about 65,000 clones, roughly 84% of them appearing once. The sample consisted of CD4+ or CD8+ T cells sorted from blood, taken in a trial of the OX40 agonist ivuxolimab. Receptor source: an adult with an advanced solid tumor such as melanoma, head and neck, liver or kidney cancer. CDR3s leave out the opening cysteine and the closing phenylalanine or tryptophan.

TRBV6-5,ASGPRVGEQY
TRBV9,ASSVGVTGNTIY
TRBV19,ASRLTGGNEKLF
TRBV30,AWSVSGQGVGAF
TRBV4-1,ASSQPGTSGTDTQY
TRBV28,ASSSRPGTGGAFGNTIY
TRBV6-1,ASSEADTQY
TRBV19,ASTLGWTGFGYT
TRBV6-6,ASSFSGGGGTEAF
TRBV5-1,ASSPGTGGNQPQH
TRBV2,ASSGRLAASYNEQF
TRBV7-3,ASSVTGAETGELF
TRBV5-6,ASSLGQAATF
TRBV7-2,ASSQPTIQGPGTQY
TRBV9,ASSGPGTGGLHYGYT
TRBV4-2,ASSPDWASGGVATDTQY
TRBV4-1,ASSPRLGTGVRNTEAF
TRBV19,ASSTQTSEQY
TRBV6-1,AARRASPYEQY
TRBV7-9,ASSLVATAREQY
TRBV30,AWSGREKLF
TRBV30,AWAYSGNTIY
TRBV4-3,ASSQAGQGANEQF
TRBV7-9,ASSPSGPPYGYT
TRBV19,ASRAFQDRAYTGNEQY
TRBV27,ASSLEGLRQEKLF
TRBV11-2,ASSSGHYSSYEQY
TRBV19,ASSIGQVNTEAF
TRBV19,ASRRQGAGYGYT
TRBV5-4,ASSPGTGGGEKLF
TRBV9,ASSVEMGTNEKLF
TRBV5-4,ASSFRVGEVNTEAF
TRBV2,ASSGRQGASNYGYT
TRBV2,ASCGTGEAF
TRBV5-8,ASSPRVGDTEAF
TRBV30,AWSVQPPKLF
TRBV11-3,ASSPQSLSNEQF
TRBV30,AWGANYGYT
TRBV6-5,ASSLTSGLYNEQF
TRBV19,ASSISLKLETQY
TRBV5-4,ASSSNWIRNTEAF
TRBV7-9,ASRTSGADTQY
TRBV18,ASSLFWVGLVRGAADNEQF
TRBV6-6,ASSYGQGRSYGYT
TRBV6-6,ASSTGQGTYEQY
TRBV27,ASSPQSGGPYEQY
TRBV2,ASTRDGPPLDTQY
TRBV7-2,ASSFGGAGNQPQH
TRBV18,ASSRSGPPRETQY
TRBV30,AWNAWGGGNYGYT
TRBV30,AWSSEGGEPLH
TRBV5-1,ASSARPGANTEAF